This is a list of T cell receptor beta chains from one sample in a study of vaccination and CD4 T cells after COVID-19. No antigen is known for these receptors. MiXCR was run by TCRdb on the PCR reads, yielding one entry per CDR3 protein. Of about 23,000 distinct CDR3 sequences in the sample, about 67% were seen once. Specimen: CD4+ T cells from blood, cultured in vitro, collected after SARS-CoV-2 vaccination. The receptors here all came from a human donor who received a COVID-19 vaccine. CDR3s include the opening cysteine and the closing phenylalanine or tryptophan. Fields, in order: J gene, V gene, D gene, clone size, CDR3 DNA, CDR3 protein. A D gene is named only where the DNA matches it firmly. Not every row has a clone size; where given, it reads once, few, many or a size class.

J gene: TRBJ1-1
V gene: TRBV4-1
D gene: .
clone size: .
CDR3 DNA: TGCGCCAGCAGTCTAACAGGGCTTGAGGTTCGAACTGAAGCTTTCTTT
CDR3 protein: CASSLTGLEVRTEAFF

J gene: TRBJ2-5
V gene: TRBV7-3
D gene: .
clone size: .
CDR3 DNA: TGTGCCAGCAGCTTTAATTCAGGGCCAACGTTAGAGACCCAGTACTTC
CDR3 protein: CASSFNSGPTLETQYF

J gene: TRBJ1-1
V gene: TRBV7-2
D gene: .
clone size: few
CDR3 DNA: TGTGCCAGCAGCTTAGTCAGGGACACTGAAGCTTTCTTT
CDR3 protein: CASSLVRDTEAFF

J gene: TRBJ2-3
V gene: TRBV11-3
D gene: TRBD2
clone size: .
CDR3 DNA: TGTGCCAGCAGCTTAGGGCGGGGGGGTCTCAACGCCCCAGATACGCAGTATTTT
CDR3 protein: CASSLGRGGLNAPDTQYF

J gene: TRBJ1-2
V gene: TRBV15
D gene: .
clone size: .
CDR3 DNA: TGTGCCACCAGCAGAGCCCCGGGAGGCTATGGCTACACCTTC
CDR3 protein: CATSRAPGGYGYTF

J gene: TRBJ1-1
V gene: TRBV2
D gene: TRBD1
clone size: .
CDR3 DNA: TGTGCCAGCAGTGAAGCGAGGACAGGGGCGGACACTGAAGCTTTCTTT
CDR3 protein: CASSEARTGADTEAFF

J gene: TRBJ1-1
V gene: TRBV12-1
D gene: .
clone size: once
CDR3 DNA: TGTGCCAGCAGCCCGCCAGGACAGGGGGTCTATATGTCGACTGAAGCTTTCTTT
CDR3 protein: CASSPPGQGVYMSTEAFF

J gene: TRBJ2-7
V gene: TRBV19
D gene: .
clone size: .
CDR3 DNA: TGTGCCAGTAGTCGATCCGGGACGTTTAGATACGAGCAGTACTTC
CDR3 protein: CASSRSGTFRYEQYF

J gene: TRBJ2-3
V gene: TRBV10-2
D gene: .
clone size: .
CDR3 DNA: TGCGCCAGCAAAGAGGAAAGCACAGATACGCAGTATTTT
CDR3 protein: CASKEESTDTQYF

J gene: TRBJ2-5
V gene: TRBV6-2/TRBV6-3
D gene: TRBD2
clone size: .
CDR3 DNA: TGTGCCAGCAGTTACTCAAGGACTAGCGGACAAGAGACCCAGTACTTC
CDR3 protein: CASSYSRTSGQETQYF

J gene: TRBJ2-7
V gene: TRBV18
D gene: TRBD1
clone size: .
CDR3 DNA: TGTGCCAGCTCACCAGACAGGGTCTACGAGCAGTACTTC
CDR3 protein: CASSPDRVYEQYF

J gene: TRBJ1-5
V gene: TRBV27
D gene: .
clone size: .
CDR3 DNA: TGTGCCAGCAGTTCCGCGGGGCTGGGGTATAGCAATCAGCCCCAGCATTTT
CDR3 protein: CASSSAGLGYSNQPQHF

J gene: TRBJ2-2
V gene: TRBV24-1
D gene: TRBD2
clone size: few
CDR3 DNA: TGTGCCACCAGTGACCAGGGACTAGACACCACCGGGGAGCTGTTTTTT
CDR3 protein: CATSDQGLDTTGELFF

J gene: TRBJ1-2
V gene: TRBV7-2
D gene: .
clone size: .
CDR3 DNA: TGTGCCAGCAGCTTAGTTCCCGGGGCTAACTATGGCTACACCTTC
CDR3 protein: CASSLVPGANYGYTF

J gene: TRBJ2-2
V gene: TRBV6-1
D gene: .
clone size: .
CDR3 DNA: TGTGCCAGCAGCCGCAGAGCCGCGAACACCGGGGAGCTGTTTTTT
CDR3 protein: CASSRRAANTGELFF

J gene: TRBJ1-2
V gene: TRBV6-1
D gene: .
clone size: .
CDR3 DNA: TGTGCCAGCAGTGAGGCCTCAGGTAATCGAGGAGGCTACACCTTC
CDR3 protein: CASSEASGNRGGYTF

J gene: TRBJ2-7
V gene: TRBV6-1
D gene: TRBD1
clone size: .
CDR3 DNA: TGTGCCAGCAGTGAACGAGGACAGGGGGCCGGCGAGCAGTACTTC
CDR3 protein: CASSERGQGAGEQYF

J gene: TRBJ2-5
V gene: TRBV5-1
D gene: TRBD1
clone size: .
CDR3 DNA: TGCGCCAGCAGCTCAAGATTACGCTCAGGACAGGGGCAAGAGACCCAGTACTTC
CDR3 protein: CASSSRLRSGQGQETQYF

J gene: TRBJ2-5
V gene: TRBV25-1
D gene: .
clone size: few
CDR3 DNA: TGTGCCAGCAGTGAAGGAGGGGAGACCCAGTACTTC
CDR3 protein: CASSEGGETQYF

J gene: TRBJ1-1
V gene: TRBV20-1
D gene: TRBD1
clone size: .
CDR3 DNA: TGCAGTGCTCCCTCAGGGGGAAACACTGAAGCTTTCTTT
CDR3 protein: CSAPSGGNTEAFF

J gene: TRBJ2-5
V gene: TRBV7-9
D gene: TRBD2
clone size: .
CDR3 DNA: TGTGCCAGCAGCTCCAGACTAGCGGGGGACCGAGAGACCCAGTACTTC
CDR3 protein: CASSSRLAGDRETQYF

J gene: TRBJ2-1
V gene: TRBV5-1
D gene: TRBD2
clone size: .
CDR3 DNA: TGCGCCAGCCACGGGACTAGGCACTACAATGAGCAGTTCTTC
CDR3 protein: CASHGTRHYNEQFF

J gene: TRBJ2-7
V gene: TRBV6-1
D gene: .
clone size: .
CDR3 DNA: TGTGCCAGCAGTGAAGAGGGCAGGGGATGGTACGAGCAGTACTTC
CDR3 protein: CASSEEGRGWYEQYF

J gene: TRBJ2-5
V gene: TRBV10-3
D gene: .
clone size: few
CDR3 DNA: TGTGCCATCAGTGTCGGGAGTTTCCAAGAGACCCAGTACTTC
CDR3 protein: CAISVGSFQETQYF

J gene: TRBJ1-2
V gene: TRBV19
D gene: TRBD1
clone size: .
CDR3 DNA: TGTGCCAGTAGTATCCGTGGGGGACAGGGAAACTATGGCTACACCTTC
CDR3 protein: CASSIRGGQGNYGYTF

J gene: TRBJ1-2
V gene: TRBV27
D gene: .
clone size: .
CDR3 DNA: TGTGCCAGCAGTTTTAGCTTTGGGGGACCCAACTATGGCTACACCTTC
CDR3 protein: CASSFSFGGPNYGYTF

J gene: TRBJ2-3
V gene: TRBV20-1
D gene: TRBD2
clone size: few
CDR3 DNA: TGCAGTGGATTGGGAATTAGCGGGGGGGCAGATACGCAGTATTTT
CDR3 protein: CSGLGISGGADTQYF

J gene: TRBJ1-2
V gene: TRBV6-1
D gene: .
clone size: .
CDR3 DNA: TGTGCCAGCACCCGGGTGGGGCGGGACTATGGCTACACCTTC
CDR3 protein: CASTRVGRDYGYTF

J gene: TRBJ2-3
V gene: TRBV5-1
D gene: TRBD2
clone size: .
CDR3 DNA: TGCGCCAGCAGCTCCCAACTAGCGGGGGGCACAGATACGCAGTATTTT
CDR3 protein: CASSSQLAGGTDTQYF

J gene: TRBJ2-2
V gene: TRBV20-1
D gene: .
clone size: .
CDR3 DNA: TGCAGTGCTAGAGAAGGGGGCGGGGAGCTGTTTTTT
CDR3 protein: CSAREGGGELFF

J gene: TRBJ1-2
V gene: TRBV6-5
D gene: .
clone size: .
CDR3 DNA: TGTGCCAGCAGTTACGTGGAGGGAGATGGCTACACCTTC
CDR3 protein: CASSYVEGDGYTF

J gene: TRBJ2-2
V gene: TRBV7-8
D gene: TRBD1
clone size: once
CDR3 DNA: TGTGCCAGCAGAACAACAGGGGGCGCGGACACCGGGGAGCTGTTTTTT
CDR3 protein: CASRTTGGADTGELFF

J gene: TRBJ1-5
V gene: TRBV24-1
D gene: TRBD1
clone size: .
CDR3 DNA: TGTGCCACCAGTGGGGCAGGGGGCTACGATCAGCCCCAGCATTTT
CDR3 protein: CATSGAGGYDQPQHF

J gene: TRBJ2-2
V gene: TRBV30
D gene: .
clone size: .
CDR3 DNA: TGTGCCTGGAGTAGAGGTCGGAGAGGCACCGGGGAGCTGTTTTTT
CDR3 protein: CAWSRGRRGTGELFF

J gene: TRBJ2-3
V gene: TRBV6-5
D gene: .
clone size: .
CDR3 DNA: TGTGCCAGCAGTTTGGGGGCAGGGGCAGATACGCAGTATTTT
CDR3 protein: CASSLGAGADTQYF

J gene: TRBJ2-7
V gene: TRBV7-7
D gene: TRBD1
clone size: .
CDR3 DNA: TGTGCCAGCAGCCAGGATGGGACAGGTAACTACGAGCAGTACTTC
CDR3 protein: CASSQDGTGNYEQYF

J gene: TRBJ2-3
V gene: TRBV20-1
D gene: TRBD1
clone size: .
CDR3 DNA: TGCAGTGCCCCCCCCCCGACAGGGAGTCATACAGATACGCAGTATTTT
CDR3 protein: CSAPPPTGSHTDTQYF

J gene: TRBJ1-1
V gene: TRBV2
D gene: .
clone size: .
CDR3 DNA: TGTGCCAGCAGTGTCAACAGGGACACTGAAGCTTTCTTT
CDR3 protein: CASSVNRDTEAFF

J gene: TRBJ1-4
V gene: TRBV27
D gene: TRBD1
clone size: .
CDR3 DNA: TGTGCCAGCAGTTTTCAAGGACAGGGAGGGAAACTGTTTTTT
CDR3 protein: CASSFQGQGGKLFF

J gene: TRBJ1-5
V gene: TRBV20-1
D gene: .
clone size: .
CDR3 DNA: TGCAGTGCCCTTCTCGGCAATCAGCCCCAGCATTTT
CDR3 protein: CSALLGNQPQHF

J gene: TRBJ2-4
V gene: TRBV2
D gene: .
clone size: once
CDR3 DNA: TGTGCCAGCCGATTGGGCCGGGCCCTCCGAAGGGGAAACATTCAGTACTTC
CDR3 protein: CASRLGRALRRGNIQYF

J gene: TRBJ2-1
V gene: TRBV30
D gene: TRBD2
clone size: few
CDR3 DNA: TGTGCCTCGACCCCGACTAGCGGGGGGGTTTTCAATGAGCAGTTCTTC
CDR3 protein: CASTPTSGGVFNEQFF

J gene: TRBJ1-1
V gene: TRBV20-1
D gene: .
clone size: .
CDR3 DNA: TGCAGTGCTAGGCCCAGGGGCCAGGGAGCTTTCTTT
CDR3 protein: CSARPRGQGAFF

J gene: TRBJ1-5
V gene: TRBV23-1
D gene: TRBD1
clone size: few
CDR3 DNA: TGCGCCAGCAGTCCATGCCCGGACAGGGGAGATCAGCCCCAGCATTTT
CDR3 protein: CASSPCPDRGDQPQHF

J gene: TRBJ2-2
V gene: TRBV27
D gene: .
clone size: .
CDR3 DNA: TGTGCCAGCAGTTTATTCTCGTTGAGGAACACCGGGGAGCTGTTTTTT
CDR3 protein: CASSLFSLRNTGELFF